The 25 T cell receptor beta chains in this list originate from one sample, sequenced in a study of cytomegalovirus exposure and HLA in healthy donors. The PCR was carried out with 60 Vbeta primers and 13 Jbeta primers. Method: immunoSEQ multiplex PCR; TCRdb's copy keeps in-frame clones and lacks some. The data contain about 200,000 clones, around 82% of them singletons. Sequenced input: PBMCs. These receptor sequences come from a woman aged 30 to 39 in good health and CMV-seronegative.

This clone came up once. V usage is TRBV6-5 and J usage is TRBJ1-1; tentative D call: TRBD1 (6 bases). Trimming took 1 base from V and 1 from J, leaving 13 bases between them. CDR1 MNHEY and CDR2 SVGAGI come from the germline V gene. The CDR3 contains 16 residues. The CDR3: CASSYWGPRENTEAFF. The CDR3 region has the DNA TGTGCCAGCAGTTACTGGGGGCCCAGGGAGAACACTGAAGCTTTCTTT.

This clone was detected only once. This chain joins TRBV7-7 and TRBJ2-5, with a weak D call TRBD2 (5 bases). V gave up 2 bases and J gave up 1 base, with 8 bases separating them. From germline, CDR1 is SSHAT and CDR2 FNYEAQ (reference sequence). The length of the CDR3 is 14 residues. Here the CDR3 reads CASSLLGSQETQYF. The CDR3 region has the DNA TGTGCCAGCAGCTTACTGGGGAGCCAAGAGACCCAGTACTTC.

As regards this clone: The junction shows a germline mismatch at one end, possibly a read error. This rearrangement joins TRBV19 to TRBJ1-2; D is possibly TRBD1 (6 bases). The CDR3 covers 13 residues. Germline-derived CDR1 and CDR2 are LNHDA and SQIVND (reference sequence). The CDR3 DNA follows: TGTGCCAGTAGTTTAAGGACAGCCTATGGCTACCCCTTC. Translation gives CASSLRTAYGYPF.

This clone was seen more than once but under ten times. The V and J genes are TRBV7-2 and TRBJ1-1, with 7 bases aligning to TRBD1. CDR1 SGHTA and CDR2 FQGNSA come from the germline V gene. This CDR3 region has 15 residues. Germline trimming cut 5 bases from V and 5 bases from J; bases unmatched to any gene: 11. CDR3 region: CASSPSSSGGTEAFF. As DNA, the CDR3 is TGTGCCAGCAGCCCCTCGTCCTCAGGGGGGACTGAAGCTTTCTTT.

The rearrangement joins TRBV27 to TRBJ2-7; 7 bases align to TRBD1. CDR3 size: 16 residues. V trimming: 4 bases; J trimming: 2 bases; junction bases outside the gene matches: 11. In germline, CDR1 is MNHEY, CDR2 SMNVEV (reference sequence). CDR3 loop: CASSSGGIPLPYEQYF. The CDR3 DNA is TGTGCCAGCAGTTCAGGGGGTATCCCTCTACCCTACGAGCAGTACTTC.

The gene calls are TRBV6-5 and TRBJ2-7, with TRBD1 matching over 8 bases. CDR3 length: 15 amino acids. J gave up 3 bases and V 6 bases, and 10 bases lay outside the gene matches. Germline CDR1 reads MNHEY; CDR2 reads SVGAGI. The CDR3 DNA is TGTGCCAGCAGCAAAACCTGGACAGGGATCTACGAGCAGTACTTC. Amino acid sequence: CASSKTWTGIYEQYF.

About this clone itself: The junction and the germline gene differ at one end; a read error may be behind it. The chain couples TRBV15 to TRBJ1-2; D unclear. Looked up from germline, CDR1 is LNHNV and CDR2 is YYDKDF (reference sequence). This CDR3 contains 16 residues. CDR3 in DNA: TGTGCCACCAGCAGAGATTACGGAGGAATACCCCAAGGCTACCCCTTC. Translated, it gives CATSRDYGGIPQGYPF.

The DNA for the CDR3 is TGCGCCAGCAGCCCATTCCTGACAGGGTATCGAGGCTCCTATAATTCACCCCTCCACTTT. This translates into CASSPFLTGYRGSYNSPLHF. V and J are TRBV4-1 and TRBJ1-6, with TRBD1 matching 7 bases. Germline V gene data show CDR1 as MGHRA and CDR2 as YSYEKL. The V gene end was trimmed by 4 bases and the J gene end by 0 bases; junction bases not matched to a gene: 15. This CDR3 has 20 residues.

This clone was detected a few times. The chain is built from TRBV21-1 and TRBJ1-4; the table names TRBD1, a call not compared with the DNA. TRBV21-1 counts as a pseudogene. The CDR3 contains 15 residues. The CDR3 DNA sequence: TGTGCCAGCCGATGGGGGCCATCATCGAATGAAAAACTGTTTTTT. Residues: CASRWGPSSNEKLFF.

The CDR3 loop reads CASSESRGRETQYF. DNA for the CDR3: TGTGCCAGCAGTGAAAGCAGGGGGCGTGAGACCCAGTACTTC. The chain carries TRBV6-1 and TRBJ2-5; TRBD1 aligns across 8 bases. The germline V gene has CDR1 MNHNS and CDR2 SASEGT. CDR3 length: 14 amino acids. The V gene end was trimmed by 2 bases and the J gene end by 5 bases; junction bases not matched to a gene: 4.

V and J are TRBV11-2 and TRBJ2-2, with TRBD2 matching over 10 bases. V shed 1 base, J shed 5 bases, and the junction held 4 bases outside the gene matches. The CDR3 consists of 16 residues. Germline V gene data show CDR1 as SGHAT and CDR2 as FQNNGV. The CDR3 nucleotides read TGTGCCAGCAGCTTAGTGGTAGCGGGAGGTACCGGGGAGCTGTTTTTT. Its protein product is CASSLVVAGGTGELFF.

V gene TRBV5-1 combines with J gene TRBJ2-7, with D possibly matching TRBD1 (5 bases). V lost 4 bases and J 0 bases, leaving 14 bases between the germline ends. Germline V gene lookup returns CDR1 SGHRS and CDR2 YFSETQ. CDR3 length: 15 amino acids. The CDR3 nucleotides are TGCGCCAGCAGCCCGGCAACGGACATCTCCTACGAGCAGTACTTC. It specifies CASSPATDISYEQYF.

V is TRBV5-5 and J is TRBJ1-2; a possible D gene is TRBD1 (6 bases). CDR1 is SGHKS, CDR2 YYEKEE, per germline (reference sequence). This CDR3 has 13 residues. Trimming pared 5 bases from V and 0 bases from J, leaving 8 bases between. The CDR3 sequence: CASSGDTNYGYTF. The CDR3 DNA follows: TGTGCCAGCAGTGGGGACACTAACTATGGCTACACCTTC.

This clone was picked up a small number of times. This rearrangement joins TRBV5-1 to TRBJ1-5; 7 bases line up with TRBD1. CDR1 SGHRS and CDR2 YFSETQ come from the germline V gene. The CDR3 is made up of 14 amino acids. The J segment lost 7 bases and the V segment lost 4 bases, leaving 8 bases of the junction unmatched. This CDR3 reads CASSQGDQDQPQHF. The CDR3 nucleotides read TGCGCCAGCAGCCAGGGGGACCAGGACCAGCCCCAGCATTTT. Using reference TRBV5-1 and TRBJ1-5 for the parts outside the CDR3, the full variable domain is KAGVTQTPRYLIKTRGQQVTLSCSPISGHRSVSWYQQTPGQGLQFLFEYFSETQRNKGNFPGRFSGRQFSNSRSEMNVSTLELGDSALYLCASSQGDQDQPQHFGDGTRLSIL.

There are a few counts of this clone. The rearrangement links TRBV12-5 to TRBJ2-5, with 7 bases matching TRBD1. CDR3 length: 14 residues. The germline CDR1 and CDR2 sequences are LGHNT and FRNRAP. V was pared by 3 bases and J by 5 bases, with 6 bases of the junction left unmatched. The CDR3: CASGLRQGYETQYF. DNA of the CDR3: TGTGCTAGTGGTTTAAGACAGGGATATGAGACCCAGTACTTC.

The chain couples TRBV7-2 to TRBJ1-4, with D unresolved. Between the trimmed V and J ends, which lost 3 bases and 1 base, there was a span of 9 bases. The CDR3 is 15 amino acids. The germline gives CDR1 SGHTA, CDR2 FQGNSA. The DNA for the CDR3 is TGTGCCAGCAGCTTTCCCCAGAAAACTAATGAAAAACTGTTTTTT. This sequence encodes CASSFPQKTNEKLFF.

The chain joins TRBV27 to TRBJ2-7; 8 bases line up with TRBD1. This CDR3 comprises 14 residues. V dropped 2 bases and J dropped 4; count of bases not matched to a gene: 4. The V gene's germline CDR1 is MNHEY and CDR2 SMNVEV (reference sequence). CDR3 DNA: TGTGCCAGCAGTTTAAGGACAGGGTGGTACGAGCAGTACTTC. It is translated as CASSLRTGWYEQYF.

V and J are TRBV9 and TRBJ1-2, with 7 nucleotides matching TRBD1. The germline gives CDR1 SGDLS, CDR2 YYNGEE. The CDR3 extends over 17 amino acids. V dropped 0 bases and J dropped 7; count of bases not matched to a gene: 15. In DNA, the CDR3 is TGTGCCAGCAGCGTAGTCCCCGGACAGGCCTCCTCCCCTGGCTACACCTTC. This codes for CASSVVPGQASSPGYTF. Drawing the rest from reference TRBV9 and TRBJ1-2, the complete variable domain is DSGVTQTPKHLITATGQRVTLRCSPRSGDLSVYWYQQSLDQGLQFLIQYYNGEERAKGNILERFSAQQFPDLHSELNLSSLELGDSALYFCASSVVPGQASSPGYTFGSGTRLTVV.

The chain couples TRBV5-1 to TRBJ2-7; no reliable D call. The V end lost 3 bases, the J end lost 2 bases, and 9 bases lay between the germline ends. CDR3 length equals 13 residues. Germline V gives CDR1 SGHRS, CDR2 YFSETQ. CDR3 nucleotide sequence: TGCGCCAGCAGCTCTAATGTCCCCTACGAGCAGTACTTC. Amino acids: CASSSNVPYEQYF.

V is TRBV9 and J is TRBJ1-2, with D tentatively TRBD1 (5 bases). The germline CDR1 and CDR2 sequences are SGDLS and YYNGEE. Trimming removed 4 bases at V and 8 bases at J, with 12 bases between. The CDR3 runs to 12 residues. The CDR3 nucleotides read TGTGCCAGCAGCCCCTCGGGGGACGGCTACACCTTC. Translation gives CASSPSGDGYTF.

The CDR3 region is CASSQARQGGNSPLHF. Written as DNA, the CDR3 is TGTGCCAGCAGCCAAGCGAGACAGGGAGGAAATTCACCCCTCCACTTT. This chain connects TRBV4-2 to TRBJ1-6; 7 bases are a match to TRBD1. V dropped 1 base and J dropped 7; count of bases not matched to a gene: 7. The CDR3 runs to 16 residues. CDR1 LGHNA and CDR2 YNFKEQ come from the germline V gene.

The chain is built from TRBV27 and TRBJ1-1; D unclear. Germline assignment: CDR1 MNHEY and CDR2 SMNVEV (reference sequence). V lost 6 bases, J lost 7 bases, and 9 bases lay in between. The CDR3 extends over 11 amino acids. As DNA, the CDR3 is TGTGCCAGCAGGGAGGGCCATGAAGCTTTCTTT. Residues: CASREGHEAFF.

V usage is TRBV6-1 and J usage is TRBJ2-1; D is undetermined. The germline CDR1 and CDR2 sequences are MNHNS and SASEGT. This CDR3 spans 13 amino acids. V lost 8 bases to trimming and J lost 0 bases, with 8 bases between them. The CDR3 region has the DNA TGTGCCAGCGGTACGAGCTCCTACAATGAGCAGTTCTTC. The encoded protein is CASGTSSYNEQFF.

The gene calls are TRBV19 and TRBJ2-7; D remains ambiguous. The length of the CDR3 is 13 residues. Trimming took off 1 base at V and 3 bases at J, with 7 bases between the two ends. From germline, CDR1 is LNHDA and CDR2 SQIVND (reference sequence). CDR3 protein: CASSIARYYEQYF. DNA of the CDR3: TGTGCCAGTAGTATAGCCAGATACTACGAGCAGTACTTC.

J is TRBJ2-5 and V is TRBV2; perhaps TRBD1 as D (6 bases). The V end was cut by 1 base, the J end by 2 bases, with 8 bases between. This CDR3 contains 14 residues. The germline V gene has CDR1 SNHLY and CDR2 FYNNEI. Here the CDR3 DNA reads TGTGCCAGCAGTGAAGGGACAGATCAAGAGACCCAGTACTTC. Its translation is CASSEGTDQETQYF.